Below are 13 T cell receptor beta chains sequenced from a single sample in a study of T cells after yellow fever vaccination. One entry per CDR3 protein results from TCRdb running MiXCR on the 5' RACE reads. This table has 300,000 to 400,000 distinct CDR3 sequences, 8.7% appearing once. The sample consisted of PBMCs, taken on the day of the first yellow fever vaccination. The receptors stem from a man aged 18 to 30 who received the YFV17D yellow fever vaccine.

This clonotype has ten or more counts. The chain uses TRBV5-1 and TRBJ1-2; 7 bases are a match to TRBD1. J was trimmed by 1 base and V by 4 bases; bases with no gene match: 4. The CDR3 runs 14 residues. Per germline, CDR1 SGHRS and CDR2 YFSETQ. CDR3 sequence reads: CASSSRDSNYGYTF. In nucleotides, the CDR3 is TGCGCCAGCAGCAGCCGGGACAGTAACTATGGCTACACCTTC.

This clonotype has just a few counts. The CDR3 sequence: CASSWGNNQPQHF. CDR3 DNA sequence: TGTGCCAGCAGTTGGGGGAACAATCAGCCCCAGCATTTT. This chain uses TRBV7-2 with TRBJ1-5, with TRBD1 as a possible D gene (5 bases). This CDR3 is built from 13 residues. Germline V lookup: CDR1 SGHTA, CDR2 FQGNSA. Deletions cut 6 bases from V and 3 bases from J, with 9 bases between.

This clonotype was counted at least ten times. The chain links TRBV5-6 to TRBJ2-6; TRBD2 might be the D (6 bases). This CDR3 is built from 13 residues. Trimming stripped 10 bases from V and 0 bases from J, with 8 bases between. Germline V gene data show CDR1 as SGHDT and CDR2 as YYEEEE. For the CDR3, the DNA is TGTGCCGCGGGGTTCTCTGGGGCCAACGTCCTGACTTTC. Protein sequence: CAAGFSGANVLTF.

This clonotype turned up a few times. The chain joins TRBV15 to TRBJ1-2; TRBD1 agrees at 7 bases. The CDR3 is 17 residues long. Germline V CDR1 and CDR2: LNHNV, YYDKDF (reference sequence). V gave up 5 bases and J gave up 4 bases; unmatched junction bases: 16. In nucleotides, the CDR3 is TGTGCCACCAGCTCCCGAGGCCGTGGACAGGACATCTATGGCTACACCTTC. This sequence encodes CATSSRGRGQDIYGYTF.

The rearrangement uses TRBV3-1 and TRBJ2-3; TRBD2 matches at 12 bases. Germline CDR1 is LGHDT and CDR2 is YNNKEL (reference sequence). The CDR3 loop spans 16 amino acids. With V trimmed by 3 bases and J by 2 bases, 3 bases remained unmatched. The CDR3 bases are TGTGCCAGCAGCCAGCTAGCGGGGGGGGACACAGATACGCAGTATTTT. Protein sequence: CASSQLAGGDTDTQYF.

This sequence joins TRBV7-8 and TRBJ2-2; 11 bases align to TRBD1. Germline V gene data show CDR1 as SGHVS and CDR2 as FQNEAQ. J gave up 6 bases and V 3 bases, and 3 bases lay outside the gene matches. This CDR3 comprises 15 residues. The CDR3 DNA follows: TGTGCCAGCAGCTTTTGGGGACAGGGGGCCGGGGAGCTGTTTTTT. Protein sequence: CASSFWGQGAGELFF.

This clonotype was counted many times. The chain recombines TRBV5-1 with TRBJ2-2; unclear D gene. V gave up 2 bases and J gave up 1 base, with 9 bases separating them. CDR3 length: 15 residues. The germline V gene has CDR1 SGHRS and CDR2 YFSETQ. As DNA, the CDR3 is TGCGCCAGCAGCTTCGGCGGACGGAACACCGGGGAGCTGTTTTTT. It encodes CASSFGGRNTGELFF.

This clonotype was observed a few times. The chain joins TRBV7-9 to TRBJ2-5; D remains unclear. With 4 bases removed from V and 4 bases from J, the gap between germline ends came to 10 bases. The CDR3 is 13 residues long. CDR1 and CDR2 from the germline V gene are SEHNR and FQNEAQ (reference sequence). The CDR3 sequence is CASSSLVAETQYF. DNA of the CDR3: TGTGCCAGCAGCTCATTAGTGGCAGAGACCCAGTACTTC.

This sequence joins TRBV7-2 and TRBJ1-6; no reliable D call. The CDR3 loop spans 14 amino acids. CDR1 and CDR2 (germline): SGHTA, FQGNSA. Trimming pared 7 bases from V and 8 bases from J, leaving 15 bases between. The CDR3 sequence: CASTTESGYSPLHF. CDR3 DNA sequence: TGTGCCAGCACCACGGAGTCAGGATATTCACCCCTCCACTTT.

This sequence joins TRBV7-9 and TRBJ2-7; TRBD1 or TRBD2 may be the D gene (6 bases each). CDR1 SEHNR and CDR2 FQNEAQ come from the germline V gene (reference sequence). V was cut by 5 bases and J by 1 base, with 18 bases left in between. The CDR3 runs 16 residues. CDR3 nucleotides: TGTGCCAGCAGCCCCTGGACAGCGGGCCGGTCCTACGAGCAGTACTTC. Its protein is CASSPWTAGRSYEQYF.

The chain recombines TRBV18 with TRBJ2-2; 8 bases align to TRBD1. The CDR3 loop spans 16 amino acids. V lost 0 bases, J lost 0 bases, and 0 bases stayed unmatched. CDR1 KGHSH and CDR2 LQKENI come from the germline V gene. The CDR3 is CASSPPQGANTGELFF. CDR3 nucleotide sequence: TGTGCCAGCTCACCACCACAGGGGGCGAACACCGGGGAGCTGTTTTTT.

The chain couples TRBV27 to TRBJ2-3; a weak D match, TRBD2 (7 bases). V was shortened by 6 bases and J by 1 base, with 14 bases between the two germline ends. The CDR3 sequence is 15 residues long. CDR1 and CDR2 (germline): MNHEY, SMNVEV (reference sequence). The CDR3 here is CASSGGGARTDTQYF. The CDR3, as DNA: TGTGCCAGCAGCGGCGGGGGCGCCCGCACAGATACGCAGTATTTT.

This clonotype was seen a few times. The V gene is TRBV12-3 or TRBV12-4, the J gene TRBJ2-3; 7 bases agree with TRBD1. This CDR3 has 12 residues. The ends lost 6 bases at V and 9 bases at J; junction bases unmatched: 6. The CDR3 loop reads CASSRQGSTQYF. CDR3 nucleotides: TGTGCCAGCAGCAGACAGGGATCAACGCAGTATTTT.